The clone carrying this TCR beta chain was seen repeatedly, ten times or more. Its antigen is not known. From RNA transcripts, TCR beta CDR3 regions were amplified. RT-PCR in the first round (using the HTBI primer set) targeted the TCR CDR3. Using its own MiXCR run on the multiplex PCR reads, TCRdb lists one record per CDR3 protein. The repertoire consists of around 420,000 distinct CDR3 sequences, with roughly 13% occurring once and the leading ten covering about 5%. This sample was included in a study of T cells in Graves' hyperthyroidism and ophthalmopathy. CDR3 size: 15 residues. V dropped 0 bases and J dropped 11 bases, with 18 bases sitting between them. The germline V gene encodes CDR1 SGDLS and CDR2 YYNGEE. Each patient was aged 18 to 65 and had newly diagnosed hyperthyroidism of under 2 months' duration. Patients having uncontrolled infection, another autoimmune disease, pregnancy or lactation were not included. Source material for PBMCs was more than 7.5 ml fresh peripheral blood.

General study results and limits: It was a median about 6.5 months before onset that the model predicted ophthalmopathy.

The chain has TRBV9 and TRBJ1-5; D call uncertain. Specimen: blood. The sequence came from a young woman with Graves' hyperthyroidism. This CDR3 reads CASSVEAGIQSAQHF. CDR3 in DNA: TGTGCCAGCAGCGTAGAGGCCGGGATCCAATCAGCCCAGCATTTT.